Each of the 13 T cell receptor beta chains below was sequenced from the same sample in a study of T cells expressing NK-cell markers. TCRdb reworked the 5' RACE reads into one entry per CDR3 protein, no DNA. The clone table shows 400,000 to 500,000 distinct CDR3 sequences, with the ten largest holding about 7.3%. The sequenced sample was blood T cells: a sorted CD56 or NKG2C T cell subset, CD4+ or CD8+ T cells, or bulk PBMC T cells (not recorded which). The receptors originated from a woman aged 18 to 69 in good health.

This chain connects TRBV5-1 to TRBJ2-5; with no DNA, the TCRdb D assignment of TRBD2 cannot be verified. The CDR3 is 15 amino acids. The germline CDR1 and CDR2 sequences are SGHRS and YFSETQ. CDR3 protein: CASSGGGRKQETQYF.

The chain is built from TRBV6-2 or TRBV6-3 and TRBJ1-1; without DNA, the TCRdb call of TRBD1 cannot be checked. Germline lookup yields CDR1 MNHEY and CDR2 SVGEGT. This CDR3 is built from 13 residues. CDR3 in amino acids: CASSRGLSTEAFF.

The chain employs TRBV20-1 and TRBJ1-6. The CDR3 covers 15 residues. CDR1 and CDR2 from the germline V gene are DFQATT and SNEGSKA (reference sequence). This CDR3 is CSVKAGSSYNSPLHF.

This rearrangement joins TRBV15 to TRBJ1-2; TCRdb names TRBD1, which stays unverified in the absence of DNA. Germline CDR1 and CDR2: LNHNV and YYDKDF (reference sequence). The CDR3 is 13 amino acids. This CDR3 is CATPDRTGPGYTF.

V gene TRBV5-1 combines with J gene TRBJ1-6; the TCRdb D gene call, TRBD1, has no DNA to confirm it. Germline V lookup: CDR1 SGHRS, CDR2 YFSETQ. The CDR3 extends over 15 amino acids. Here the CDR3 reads CASSIDTGSNSPLHF. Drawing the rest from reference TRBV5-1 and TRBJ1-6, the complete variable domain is KAGVTQTPRYLIKTRGQQVTLSCSPISGHRSVSWYQQTPGQGLQFLFEYFSETQRNKGNFPGRFSGRQFSNSRSEMNVSTLELGDSALYLCASSIDTGSNSPLHFGNGTRLTVT.

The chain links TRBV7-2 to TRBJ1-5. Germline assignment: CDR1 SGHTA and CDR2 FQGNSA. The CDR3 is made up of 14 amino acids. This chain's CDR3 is CASSSQPSNQPQHF.

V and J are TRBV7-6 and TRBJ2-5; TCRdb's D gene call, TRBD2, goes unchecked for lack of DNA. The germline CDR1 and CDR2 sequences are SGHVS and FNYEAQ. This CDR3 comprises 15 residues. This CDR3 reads CASSFAAGIGETQYF.

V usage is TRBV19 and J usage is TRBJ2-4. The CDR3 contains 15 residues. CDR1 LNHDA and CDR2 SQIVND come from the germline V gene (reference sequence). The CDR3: CASASLGQFKNIQYF.

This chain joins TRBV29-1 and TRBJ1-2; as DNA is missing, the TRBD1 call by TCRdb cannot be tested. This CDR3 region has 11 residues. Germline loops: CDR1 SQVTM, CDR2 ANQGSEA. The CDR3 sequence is CSVESGDGYTF. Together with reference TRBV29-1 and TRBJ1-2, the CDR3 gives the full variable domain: SAVISQKPSRDICQRGTSLTIQCQVDSQVTMMFWYRQQPGQSLTLIATANQGSEATYESGFVIDKFPISRPNLTFSTLTVSNMSPEDSSIYLCSVESGDGYTFGSGTRLTVV.

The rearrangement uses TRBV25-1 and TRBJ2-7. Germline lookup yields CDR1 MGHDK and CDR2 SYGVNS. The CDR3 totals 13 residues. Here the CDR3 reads CASRAVSSYEQYF.

CDR3 sequence reads: CSVGKEGQEFYEQYF. This chain joins TRBV29-1 and TRBJ2-7; with no DNA, the TCRdb D assignment of TRBD2 cannot be verified. The CDR3 runs 15 residues. The germline CDR1 and CDR2 sequences are SQVTM and ANQGSEA.

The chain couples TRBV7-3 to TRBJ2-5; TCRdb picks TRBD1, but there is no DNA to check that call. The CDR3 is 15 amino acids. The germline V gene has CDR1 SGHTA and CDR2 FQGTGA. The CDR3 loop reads CASSWTGARQETQYF.

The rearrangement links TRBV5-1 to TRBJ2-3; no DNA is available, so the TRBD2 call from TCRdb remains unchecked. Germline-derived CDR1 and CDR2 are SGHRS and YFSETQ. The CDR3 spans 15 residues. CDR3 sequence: CASSSSGSSTDTQYF. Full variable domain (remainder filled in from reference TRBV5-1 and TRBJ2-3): KAGVTQTPRYLIKTRGQQVTLSCSPISGHRSVSWYQQTPGQGLQFLFEYFSETQRNKGNFPGRFSGRQFSNSRSEMNVSTLELGDSALYLCASSSSGSSTDTQYFGPGTRLTVL.